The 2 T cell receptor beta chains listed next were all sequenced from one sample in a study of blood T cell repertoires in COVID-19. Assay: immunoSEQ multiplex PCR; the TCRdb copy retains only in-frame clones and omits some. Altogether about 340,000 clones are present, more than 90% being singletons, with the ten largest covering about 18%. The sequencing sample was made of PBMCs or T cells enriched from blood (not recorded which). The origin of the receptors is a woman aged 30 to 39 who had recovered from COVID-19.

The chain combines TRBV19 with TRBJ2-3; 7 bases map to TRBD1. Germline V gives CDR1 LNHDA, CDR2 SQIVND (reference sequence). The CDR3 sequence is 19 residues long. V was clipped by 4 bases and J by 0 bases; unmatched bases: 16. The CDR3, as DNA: TGTGCCAGTAGTAAACCATATAGCTGGGACAGCCCTAGCACAGATACGCAGTATTTT. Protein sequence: CASSKPYSWDSPSTDTQYF.

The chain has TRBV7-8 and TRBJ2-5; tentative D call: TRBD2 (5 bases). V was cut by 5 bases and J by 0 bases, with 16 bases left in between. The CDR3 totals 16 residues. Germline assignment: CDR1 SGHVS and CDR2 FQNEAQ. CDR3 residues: CASSRWETLDQETQYF. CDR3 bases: TGTGCCAGCAGCCGGTGGGAGACTCTGGACCAAGAGACCCAGTACTTC.